This TCR beta chain was found in a study of beta chain features in type 1 diabetes. Study outcomes and limitations: TCRB CDR3s from Type 1 diabetes patients were moderately but significantly shorter in all four CD4+ subsets. TCRB repertoires of naive, central memory and Treg cells appeared more similar among patients than among healthy donors.

Blood was collected once per donor into heparin, averaging around 120 mL. Concerning this clone itself: No antigen is known for it.

The V segment lost 1 base and the J segment 8 bases; nucleotides outside the gene matches: 2. There are 15 residues in the CDR3. Germline V CDR1 and CDR2: SGHTA, FQGNSA. Expressed TCRB transcripts were sequenced because the entire RNA isolate underwent reverse transcription. It was found that naive, central memory and regulatory T cell samples averaged roughly 3.6 million reads. Here immunoSEQ multiplex PCR was the method, and the copy in TCRdb shows in-frame clones only, minus some. The table records over 200,000 clones, roughly 10% of them present only once. Sequencing was done on a sample of naive CD4+ T cells from blood. The rearrangement uses TRBV7-2 and TRBJ1-6; TRBD1 matches at 10 bases. This TCR came from a man between 25 and 39 years old with type 1 diabetes. CDR3 DNA sequence: TGTGCCAGCAGCTTAGTTGGGACAGGGGATTCACCCCTCCACTTT. It translates to CASSLVGTGDSPLHF.